This entry lists 13 T cell receptor beta chains sequenced from one sample in a study of OX40 agonist ivuxolimab in advanced cancers. TCRdb's copy holds only in-frame clones and misses some; the assay was immunoSEQ multiplex PCR. The sample consists of over 70,000 clones, roughly 86% of them appearing once. The sequencing here drew on CD4+ or CD8+ T cells sorted from blood, taken in a trial of the OX40 agonist ivuxolimab. Every receptor here comes from an adult with an advanced solid tumor such as melanoma, head and neck, liver or kidney cancer.

The chain carries TRBV27 and TRBJ1-6; TRBD1 matches 9 bases. CDR1 MNHEY and CDR2 SMNVEV come from the germline V gene (reference sequence). V was pared by 0 bases and J by 11 bases, with 5 bases of the junction left unmatched. CDR3 length equals 15 residues. CDR3 in amino acids: CASSLSGQGRPPLHF. CDR3 DNA: TGTGCCAGCAGTTTATCGGGACAGGGTCGCCCACCCCTCCACTTT.

This chain joins TRBV7-6 and TRBJ2-2, with D hard to call. This CDR3 has 15 amino acids. Germline CDR1 reads SGHVS; CDR2 reads FNYEAQ. With 2 bases removed from V and 0 bases from J, the gap between germline ends came to 7 bases. In DNA form, the CDR3 reads TGTGCCAGCAGCTTAAGGTGGTCGAACACCGGGGAGCTGTTTTTT. Protein: CASSLRWSNTGELFF.

J is TRBJ2-7 and V is TRBV9, with 7 nucleotides matching TRBD2. CDR3 length: 15 amino acids. Germline CDR1 and CDR2: SGDLS and YYNGEE. Germline trimming cut 2 bases from V and 2 bases from J; bases unmatched to any gene: 7. The CDR3 nucleotides are TGTGCCAGCAGCGTCGATCCTAGCGGAACCTACGAGCAGTACTTC. Protein sequence: CASSVDPSGTYEQYF.

The gene calls are TRBV7-2 and TRBJ2-3, with TRBD2 matching 14 bases. This CDR3 has 17 amino acids. The J segment lost 7 bases and the V segment lost 5 bases, leaving 11 bases of the junction unmatched. Germline values: CDR1 SGHTA, CDR2 FQGNSA. The CDR3 DNA sequence: TGTGCCAGCAGCCCCAGGACTAGCGGGAGGCCCATGAATACGCAGTATTTT. It encodes CASSPRTSGRPMNTQYF.

J is TRBJ1-1 and V is TRBV18; D is possibly TRBD1 (5 bases). The germline V gene has CDR1 KGHSH and CDR2 LQKENI. Trimming removed 4 bases from V and 1 base from J, with 7 bases in between. There are 13 residues in the CDR3. The CDR3 sequence is CASSLGENTEAFF. Written as DNA, the CDR3 is TGTGCCAGCTCACTGGGGGAGAACACTGAAGCTTTCTTT. Based on the CDR3 plus reference TRBV18 and TRBJ1-1, the full variable domain is NAGVMQNPRHLVRRRGQEARLRCSPMKGHSHVYWYRQLPEEGLKFMVYLQKENIIDESGMPKERFSAEFPKEGPSILRIQQVVRGDSAAYFCASSLGENTEAFFGQGTRLTVV.

This clone was seen only once. The J gene is TRBJ1-2, the V gene TRBV11-2, with D possibly matching TRBD1 (5 bases). The CDR3 runs to 13 residues. V was pared by 6 bases and J by 6 bases, with 14 bases between. Per the germline V gene, CDR1 is SGHAT and CDR2 is FQNNGV. CDR3 in amino acids: CASRFDRRDGYTF. Written as DNA, the CDR3 is TGTGCCAGCAGGTTCGACAGACGGGATGGCTACACCTTC.

The gene calls are TRBV18 and TRBJ1-2; tentative D call: TRBD1 (5 bases). V lost 3 bases to trimming and J lost 6 bases, with 14 bases between them. CDR3 length: 14 amino acids. The germline V gene has CDR1 KGHSH and CDR2 LQKENI. In DNA form, the CDR3 reads TGTGCCAGCTCACCGGGGACTGGGAATGATGGCTACACCTTC. It yields the protein CASSPGTGNDGYTF.

J is TRBJ1-3 and V is TRBV6-6; 7 positions match TRBD1. The CDR3 totals 14 residues. Germline V gene sequence: CDR1 MNHNY, CDR2 SVGAGI (reference sequence). V dropped 5 bases and J dropped 0; count of bases not matched to a gene: 1. The CDR3 region is CASSRQGSGNTIYF. CDR3 in DNA: TGTGCCAGCAGTAGACAGGGCTCTGGAAACACCATATATTTT.

The chain carries TRBV5-8 and TRBJ2-2; maybe TRBD2 (5 bases). The CDR3 length is 12 residues. Trimming removed 1 base at V and 8 bases at J, with 6 bases between. Germline loops: CDR1 SGHTS, CDR2 YDEGEE. The CDR3 region has the DNA TGTGCCAGCAGCTTGAGCGGAGGGGAGCTGTTTTTT. Its protein is CASSLSGGELFF.

The chain links TRBV11-2 to TRBJ2-1; D is possibly TRBD2 (7 bases). Deletions cut 3 bases from V and 4 bases from J, with 13 bases between. Germline V gives CDR1 SGHAT, CDR2 FQNNGV. This CDR3 has 15 amino acids. CDR3 bases: TGTGCCAGCAGCTTGTGGGGGGGCGAATACAATGAGCAGTTCTTC. Encoded protein: CASSLWGGEYNEQFF.

The V and J genes are TRBV29-1 and TRBJ2-1; 7 nucleotides agree with TRBD1. CDR1 SQVTM and CDR2 ANQGSEA come from the germline V gene. The V and J ends lost 7 bases and 4 bases, in that order; junction bases with no gene match: 7. CDR3 length: 13 amino acids. The CDR3 here is CSARTGGYNEQFF. The CDR3 DNA reads as TGCAGCGCCAGGACAGGCGGATACAATGAGCAGTTCTTC.

The rearrangement joins TRBV7-9 to TRBJ2-3, with 12 bases lining up with TRBD2. From germline, CDR1 is SEHNR and CDR2 FQNEAQ (reference sequence). The CDR3 spans 16 residues. The ends lost 1 base at V and 6 bases at J; junction bases unmatched: 5. In nucleotides, the CDR3 is TGTGCCAGCAGCTTAGGGACTAGCGGGATTGGTGATACGCAGTATTTT. Protein product: CASSLGTSGIGDTQYF.

As to this clone: Its ends do not fully match the called genes, so a read error is possible. This chain links TRBV6-5 with TRBJ1-2; no definite D call. The CDR3 covers 13 residues. Germline CDR1 MNHEY, CDR2 SVGAGI. The CDR3 reads CASGYSGYYGYTF. CDR3 coding DNA: TGTGCCAGCGGTTACTCAGGTTACTATGGCTACACCTTC.